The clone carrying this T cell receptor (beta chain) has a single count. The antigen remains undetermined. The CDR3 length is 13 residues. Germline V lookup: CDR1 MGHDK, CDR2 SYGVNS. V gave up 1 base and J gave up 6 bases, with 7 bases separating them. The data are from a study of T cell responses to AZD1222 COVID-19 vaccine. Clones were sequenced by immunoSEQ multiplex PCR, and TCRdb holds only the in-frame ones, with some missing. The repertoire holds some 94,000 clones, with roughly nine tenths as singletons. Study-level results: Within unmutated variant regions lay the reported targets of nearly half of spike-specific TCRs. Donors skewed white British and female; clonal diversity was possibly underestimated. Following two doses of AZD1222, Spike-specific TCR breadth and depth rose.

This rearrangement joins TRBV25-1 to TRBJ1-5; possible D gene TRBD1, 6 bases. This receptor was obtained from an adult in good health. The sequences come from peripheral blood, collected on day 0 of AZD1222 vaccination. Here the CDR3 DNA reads TGTGCCAGCAGTGAATGGGGGGCTCAGCCCCAGCATTTT. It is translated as CASSEWGAQPQHF.